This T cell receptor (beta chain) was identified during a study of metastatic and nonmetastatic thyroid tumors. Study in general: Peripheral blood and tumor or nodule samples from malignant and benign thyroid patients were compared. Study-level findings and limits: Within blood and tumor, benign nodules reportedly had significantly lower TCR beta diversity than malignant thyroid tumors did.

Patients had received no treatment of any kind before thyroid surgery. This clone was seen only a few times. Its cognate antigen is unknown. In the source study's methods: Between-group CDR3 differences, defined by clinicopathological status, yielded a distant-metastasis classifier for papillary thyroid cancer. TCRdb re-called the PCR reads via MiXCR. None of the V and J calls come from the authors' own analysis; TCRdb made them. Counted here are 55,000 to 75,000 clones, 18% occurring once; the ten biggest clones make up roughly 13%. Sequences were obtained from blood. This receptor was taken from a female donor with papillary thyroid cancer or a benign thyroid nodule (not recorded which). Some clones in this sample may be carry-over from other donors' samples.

CDR3 DNA sequence: TGTGCCAGCAGTGAAGAAGGGACTAGCGGCCCCACAGATACGCAGTATTTT. Translating gives CASSEEGTSGPTDTQYF. This chain uses TRBV2 with TRBJ2-3; TRBD2 aligns across 11 bases. Germline V lookup: CDR1 SNHLY, CDR2 FYNNEI. The junction had 5 bases not matched to a gene; V was cut back by 1 base and J by 2 bases. CDR3 length: 17 amino acids.